These T cell receptor beta chains were read from a single sample in a study of beta chain features in type 1 diabetes. The data were produced by immunoSEQ multiplex PCR, yet TCRdb's version contains in-frame clones alone and is incomplete. This table has hundreds of thousands of clones, about 16% appearing once. The source material was naive CD4+ T cells from blood. The source is a man younger than 30 in good health. CDR3s include the opening cysteine and the closing phenylalanine or tryptophan. D genes are given only for firm matches. The listing skips clone size in some rows; elsewhere it reads once, few, many or a size class.

d_call,j_call,v_call,clone_size,cdr3_aa,cdr3_nt
TRBD1,TRBJ2-2,TRBV7-2,NA,CASSSGQGNTGELFF,TGTGCCAGCAGCTCGGGACAGGGCAACACCGGGGAGCTGTTTTTT
NA,TRBJ1-3,TRBV9,NA,CASSRTPSRDTIYF,TGTGCCAGCAGTCGGACACCATCACGGGACACCATATATTTT
NA,TRBJ2-2,TRBV7-2,few,CASSSGNLGRTLFF,TGTGCCAGCAGCTCCGGCAACCTCGGACGGACTTTGTTTTTT
TRBD1,TRBJ2-2,TRBV6-5,NA,CASSTGTVDTGELFF,TGTGCCAGCAGTACCGGGACAGTGGACACCGGGGAGCTGTTTTTT
TRBD1,TRBJ1-2,TRBV19,few,CASNTGQGFFYGYTF,TGTGCCAGTAATACCGGACAGGGTTTTTTCTATGGCTACACCTTC
NA,TRBJ2-5,TRBV7-7,few,CASSLGVGKETQYF,TGTGCCAGCAGCCTGGGGGTGGGGAAAGAGACCCAGTACTTC
NA,TRBJ1-2,TRBV23-1,NA,CASPPPIPGQREFNYGYTF,TGCGCCAGCCCTCCACCAATCCCCGGACAGCGCGAATTCAACTATGGCTACACCTTC
NA,TRBJ1-6,TRBV7-9,many,CASSKGMTNSPLHF,TGTGCCAGCAGCAAGGGCATGACTAATTCACCCCTCCACTTT
NA,TRBJ1-1,TRBV9,NA,CASSPRQVFDRAEAFF,TGTGCCAGCAGCCCGCGACAGGTTTTTGATCGGGCTGAAGCTTTCTTT
TRBD1,TRBJ2-7,TRBV4-3,NA,CASSQDAPGQGEEQYF,TGCGCCAGCAGCCAAGATGCTCCGGGACAGGGCGAAGAGCAGTACTTC
NA,TRBJ2-7,TRBV18,few,CASSPWGIKSYEQYF,TGTGCCAGCTCACCATGGGGGATTAAGTCCTACGAGCAGTACTTC
TRBD1,TRBJ2-3,TRBV7-2,NA,CASRKPGQGVTDTQYF,TGTGCCAGCAGGAAACCGGGACAGGGAGTCACAGATACGCAGTATTTT
TRBD1,TRBJ1-1,TRBV10-3,NA,CAISEDRVNEAFF,TGTGCCATCAGTGAGGACAGGGTTAATGAAGCTTTCTTT
NA,TRBJ2-1,TRBV5-1,few,CASSLPNEQFF,TGCGCCAGCAGCTTACCCAATGAGCAGTTCTTC
NA,TRBJ2-3,TRBV7-8,few,CASSPYMGTDTQYF,TGTGCCAGCAGCCCCTATATGGGCACAGATACGCAGTATTTT
NA,TRBJ1-6,TRBV18,NA,CASSPGHGESPLHF,TGTGCCAGCTCACCGGGACATGGAGAATCACCCCTCCACTTT
TRBD1,TRBJ1-2,TRBV7-2,NA,CASSQGGLGYGYTF,TGTGCCAGCAGCCAGGGGGGACTCGGATATGGCTACACCTTC
NA,TRBJ2-2,TRBV7-9,few,CASQLAGAAGELFF,TGTGCCAGCCAACTTGCGGGGGCGGCCGGGGAGCTGTTTTTT
NA,TRBJ1-2,TRBV18,NA,CASSPLPATSPANYGYTF,TGTGCCAGCTCACCCCTTCCGGCCACATCCCCGGCGAACTATGGCTACACCTTC
NA,TRBJ1-1,TRBV6-5,NA,CASSPRTAEAFF,TGTGCCAGCAGCCCTCGGACAGCTGAAGCTTTCTTT
NA,TRBJ1-1,TRBV11-3,NA,CASRLDRNTEAFF,TGTGCCAGCAGGTTAGACAGGAACACTGAAGCTTTCTTT
NA,TRBJ2-7,TRBV7-2,few,CASSLASVVAYEQYF,TGTGCCAGCAGCCTTGCTAGCGTTGTGGCCTACGAGCAGTACTTC
NA,TRBJ1-5,TRBV6-4,few,CASSEPSNQPQHF,TGTGCCAGCAGTGAGCCTAGCAATCAGCCCCAGCATTTT
TRBD2,TRBJ2-3,TRBV7-2,NA,CASKTSSSTDTQYF,TGTGCCAGTAAGACTAGCTCTAGCACAGATACGCAGTATTTT
NA,TRBJ2-1,TRBV5-6,NA,CASSTHNEQFF,TGTGCCAGCAGCACACACAATGAGCAGTTCTTC
NA,TRBJ2-3,TRBV18,NA,CASSPRRQLNTDTQYF,TGTGCCAGCTCTCCTAGGCGGCAGCTAAACACAGATACGCAGTATTTT
NA,TRBJ1-1,TRBV9,NA,CASSVWGGNTEAFF,TGTGCCAGCAGCGTATGGGGAGGGAACACTGAAGCTTTCTTT
TRBD2,TRBJ2-7,TRBV28,few,CASSSAPTRFSGIFHEQYF,TGTGCCAGCAGTTCTGCCCCTACACGCTTTAGCGGGATTTTCCACGAGCAGTACTTC
NA,TRBJ1-5,TRBV29-1,few,CSVATGGNQPQHF,TGCAGCGTAGCGACGGGCGGTAATCAGCCCCAGCATTTT
NA,TRBJ2-2,TRBV18,NA,CASSPRSGNTGELFF,TGTGCCAGCTCACCGAGGTCGGGGAACACCGGGGAGCTGTTTTTT
NA,TRBJ2-7,TRBV5-4,few,CASSLVADSYEQYF,TGTGCCAGCAGCTTGGTGGCAGATTCCTACGAGCAGTACTTC
NA,TRBJ1-4,TRBV7-9,NA,CASSPGGSREKLFF,TGTGCCAGCAGCCCGGGTGGCTCTAGAGAAAAACTGTTTTTT
NA,TRBJ2-1,TRBV4-1,few,CASSHYKGETYNEQFF,TGCGCCAGCAGCCATTATAAGGGGGAAACCTACAATGAGCAGTTCTTC
NA,TRBJ2-3,TRBV7-9,NA,CASSLSPGGERTDTQYF,TGTGCCAGCAGCTTGTCACCGGGGGGCGAAAGGACAGATACGCAGTATTTT
NA,TRBJ2-7,TRBV10-3,NA,CAISESVGIYEQYF,TGTGCCATCAGTGAGTCGGTTGGTATCTACGAGCAGTACTTC